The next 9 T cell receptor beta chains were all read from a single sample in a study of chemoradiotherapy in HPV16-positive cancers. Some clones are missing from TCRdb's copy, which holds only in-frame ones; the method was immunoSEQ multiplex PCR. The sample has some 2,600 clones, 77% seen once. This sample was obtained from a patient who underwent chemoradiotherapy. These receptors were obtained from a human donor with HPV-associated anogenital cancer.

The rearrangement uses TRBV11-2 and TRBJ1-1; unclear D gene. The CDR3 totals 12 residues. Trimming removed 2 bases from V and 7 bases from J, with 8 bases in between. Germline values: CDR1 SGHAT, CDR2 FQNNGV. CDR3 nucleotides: TGTGCCAGCAGCTTACAGCAAGGTGAAGCTTTCTTT. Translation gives CASSLQQGEAFF.

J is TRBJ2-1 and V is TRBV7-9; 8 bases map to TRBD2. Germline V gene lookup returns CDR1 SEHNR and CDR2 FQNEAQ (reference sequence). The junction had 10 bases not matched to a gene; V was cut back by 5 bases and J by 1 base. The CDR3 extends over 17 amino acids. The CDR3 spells CASSILAGHHSYNEQFF. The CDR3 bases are TGTGCCAGCAGCATTCTAGCGGGCCACCATTCCTACAATGAGCAGTTCTTC. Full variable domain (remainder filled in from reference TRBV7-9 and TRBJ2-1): DTGVSQNPRHKITKRGQNVTFRCDPISEHNRLYWYRQTLGQGPEFLTYFQNEAQLEKSRLLSDRFSAERPKGSFSTLEIQRTEQGDSAMYLCASSILAGHHSYNEQFFGPGTRLTVL.

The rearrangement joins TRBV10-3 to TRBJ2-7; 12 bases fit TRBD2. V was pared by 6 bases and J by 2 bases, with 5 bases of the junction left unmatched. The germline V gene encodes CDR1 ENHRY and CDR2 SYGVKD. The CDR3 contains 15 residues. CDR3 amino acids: CAISLTSGRTYEQYF. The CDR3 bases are TGTGCCATCAGCCTTACTAGCGGGAGGACCTACGAGCAGTACTTC.

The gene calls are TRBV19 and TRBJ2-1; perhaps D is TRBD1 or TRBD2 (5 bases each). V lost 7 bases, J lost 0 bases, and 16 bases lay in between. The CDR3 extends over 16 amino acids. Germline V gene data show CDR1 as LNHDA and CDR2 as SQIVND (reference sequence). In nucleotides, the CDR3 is TGTGCCAGTACCCCGACGGGACGGAGCTCCTACAATGAGCAGTTCTTC. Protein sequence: CASTPTGRSSYNEQFF.

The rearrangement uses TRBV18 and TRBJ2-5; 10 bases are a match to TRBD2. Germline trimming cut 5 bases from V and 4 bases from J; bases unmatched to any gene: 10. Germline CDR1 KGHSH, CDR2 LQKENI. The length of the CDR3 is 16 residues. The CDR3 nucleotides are TGTGCCAGCTCATCCTTAGCGGGAGGCCTAAGAGAGACCCAGTACTTC. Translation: CASSSLAGGLRETQYF.

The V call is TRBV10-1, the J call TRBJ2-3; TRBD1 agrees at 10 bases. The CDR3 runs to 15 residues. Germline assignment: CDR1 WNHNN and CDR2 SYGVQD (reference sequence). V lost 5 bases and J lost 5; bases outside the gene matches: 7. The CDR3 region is CASSFGDRGEDTQYF. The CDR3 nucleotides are TGCGCCAGCAGTTTCGGGGACAGGGGAGAAGATACGCAGTATTTT.

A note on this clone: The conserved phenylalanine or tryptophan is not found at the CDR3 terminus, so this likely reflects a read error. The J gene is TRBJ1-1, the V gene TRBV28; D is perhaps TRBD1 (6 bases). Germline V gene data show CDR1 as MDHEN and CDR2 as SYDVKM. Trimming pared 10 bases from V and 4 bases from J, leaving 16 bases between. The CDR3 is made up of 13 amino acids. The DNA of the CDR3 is TGTGCCATCACAGGGTTCGGGAGCACTGAAGCTTTCCTT. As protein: CAITGFGSTEAFL.

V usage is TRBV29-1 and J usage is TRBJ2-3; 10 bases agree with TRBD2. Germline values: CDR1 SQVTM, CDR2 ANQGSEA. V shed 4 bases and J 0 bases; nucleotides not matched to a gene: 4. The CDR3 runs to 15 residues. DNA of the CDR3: TGCAGCGTTGCAACTAGCGGGGTTAGCACAGATACGCAGTATTTT. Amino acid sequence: CSVATSGVSTDTQYF.

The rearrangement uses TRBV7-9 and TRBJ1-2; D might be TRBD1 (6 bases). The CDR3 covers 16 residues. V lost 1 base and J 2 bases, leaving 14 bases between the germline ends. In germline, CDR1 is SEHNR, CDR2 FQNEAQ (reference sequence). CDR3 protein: CASSLGGGRGNYGYTF. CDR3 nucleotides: TGTGCCAGCAGCTTAGGGGGGGGAAGGGGGAACTATGGCTACACCTTC.